These 20 T cell receptor beta chains were sequenced from one sample in a study of patients and donors after allogeneic stem cell transplantation. A single record per CDR3 protein comes from TCRdb applying MiXCR to the RT-PCR reads. The table lists roughly 960,000 distinct CDR3 sequences, about a sixth of them singletons. The sequenced material came from blood, either unsorted or a sorted T cell fraction (not recorded which). Receptors were obtained from a human donor who was either an allogeneic HSCT recipient or a stem cell or donor lymphocyte infusion donor (not recorded which). It is not recorded whose cells these are; they may come from a transplant donor.

This clonotype has a handful of counts. This chain connects TRBV20-1 to TRBJ2-2; the D gene is possibly TRBD1 (5 bases). The CDR3 has 15 amino acids. Germline values: CDR1 DFQATT, CDR2 SNEGSKA (reference sequence). The V end lost 0 bases, the J end lost 0 bases, and 8 bases lay between the germline ends. Here the CDR3 reads CSAREVRANTGELFF. The CDR3 DNA reads TGCAGTGCTAGAGAGGTCAGGGCGAACACCGGGGAGCTGTTTTTT.

Only a few counts were recorded for this clonotype. V and J are TRBV20-1 and TRBJ1-2, with a tentative D call TRBD1 (5 bases). Germline-derived CDR1 and CDR2 are DFQATT and SNEGSKA (reference sequence). The length of the CDR3 is 13 residues. V lost 0 bases and J 5 bases, leaving 10 bases between the germline ends. The CDR3 nucleotides are TGCAGTGCTAGAGACTTGACAGTTTATGGCTACACCTTC. Translating gives CSARDLTVYGYTF.

This rearrangement joins TRBV9 to TRBJ2-1, with 14 bases matching TRBD2. The germline V gene has CDR1 SGDLS and CDR2 YYNGEE. Trimming took 3 bases from V and 0 from J; bases not matched to a gene: 8. This CDR3 is built from 19 residues. The CDR3 region has the DNA TGTGCCAGCAGCGCCGCCCCGGGACTAGCGGGGGCCTCCTACAATGAGCAGTTCTTC. Its translation is CASSAAPGLAGASYNEQFF.

This clonotype was counted a few times. CDR3 in DNA: TGTGCCAGCAGCGTTTTAGCGGGAGCCAATGAGCAGTTCTTC. It yields the protein CASSVLAGANEQFF. The V gene is TRBV9, the J gene TRBJ2-1; 9 bases match TRBD2. The CDR3 has 14 amino acids. The ends lost 2 bases at V and 6 bases at J; junction bases unmatched: 3. Per germline, CDR1 SGDLS and CDR2 YYNGEE.

V gene TRBV6-2 or TRBV6-3 combines with J gene TRBJ1-1, with 7 bases fitting TRBD1. The length of the CDR3 is 14 residues. The germline V gene has CDR1 MNHEY and CDR2 SVGEGT. V lost 6 bases to trimming and J lost 8 bases; unmatched junction nucleotides: 12. The CDR3 nucleotides are TGTGCCAGCAGGCTAACATCAGGGGGTACGGAAGCTTTCTTT. Protein product: CASRLTSGGTEAFF.

The chain recombines TRBV10-3 with TRBJ1-1; tentatively, D is TRBD1 (5 bases). Trimming took off 3 bases at V and 0 bases at J, with 11 bases between the two ends. Germline values: CDR1 ENHRY, CDR2 SYGVKD. This CDR3 has 15 amino acids. The CDR3: CAISDGGTLNTEAFF. CDR3 DNA sequence: TGTGCCATCAGTGACGGAGGGACTTTGAACACTGAAGCTTTCTTT.

V and J are TRBV7-2 and TRBJ2-7; 7 nucleotides align to TRBD2. CDR1 is SGHTA and CDR2 is FQGNSA in the germline V gene. J was trimmed by 4 bases and V by 5 bases; bases with no gene match: 5. The length of the CDR3 is 13 residues. DNA for the CDR3: TGTGCCAGCAGCCCTAATAGCGGGTACGAGCAGTACTTC. This encodes CASSPNSGYEQYF.

This clonotype showed up just a few times. This rearrangement joins TRBV5-5 to TRBJ1-1; D remains unclear. Per germline, CDR1 SGHKS and CDR2 YYEKEE (reference sequence). V was pared by 0 bases and J by 6 bases, with 9 bases between. This CDR3 is 13 amino acids long. CDR3 amino acids: CASSLDSSPEAFF. In DNA form, the CDR3 reads TGTGCCAGCAGCTTGGACAGTTCGCCTGAAGCTTTCTTT.

The table lists this clonotype with a few counts. This chain's CDR3 is CASSHLGRTSSYEQYF. The CDR3 DNA is TGTGCCAGCAGCCACCTCGGACGTACGAGCTCCTACGAGCAGTACTTC. V gene TRBV3-1 combines with J gene TRBJ2-7, with D uncertain. CDR1 is LGHDT and CDR2 is YNNKEL in the germline V gene (reference sequence). The CDR3 contains 16 residues. V was trimmed by 3 bases and J by 0 bases, leaving 15 bases between them.

This clonotype turned up a few times. The genes are TRBV7-9 and TRBJ2-6, with unresolved D. Trimming shortened V by 8 bases and J by 2 bases, and 10 bases separated the two germline ends. The CDR3 loop spans 14 amino acids. The germline CDR1 and CDR2 sequences are SEHNR and FQNEAQ (reference sequence). This chain's CDR3 is CASGPPTGANVLTF. The DNA for the CDR3 is TGTGCCAGCGGTCCCCCCACTGGGGCCAACGTCCTGACTTTC.

This clonotype was counted only a few times. V gene TRBV7-8 combines with J gene TRBJ2-3; weak D call: TRBD2 (5 bases). There are 14 residues in the CDR3. Trimming removed 4 bases at V and 2 bases at J, with 10 bases between. Germline loops: CDR1 SGHVS, CDR2 FQNEAQ. Here the CDR3 DNA reads TGTGCCAGCAGCTCCAGACTACTCACAGATACGCAGTATTTT. The encoded protein is CASSSRLLTDTQYF.

This chain uses TRBV24-1 with TRBJ2-1; TRBD1 aligns across 9 bases. V trimming: 6 bases; J trimming: 2 bases; junction bases outside the gene matches: 4. The germline V gene encodes CDR1 KGHDR and CDR2 SFDVKD. The CDR3 is 15 residues long. The CDR3 region has the DNA TGTGCCACCAGTCGACGGGACAGGGCCTACAATGAGCAGTTCTTC. Translating gives CATSRRDRAYNEQFF.

This clonotype came up many times. The V gene is TRBV5-1, the J gene TRBJ2-1, with TRBD1 matching over 7 bases. Trimming cost V 1 base and J 3 bases; bases outside gene matches: 4. Germline assignment: CDR1 SGHRS and CDR2 YFSETQ. The CDR3 extends over 15 amino acids. DNA of the CDR3: TGCGCCAGCAGCTTGCGCTCAGGGGGCTACAATGAGCAGTTCTTC. This sequence encodes CASSLRSGGYNEQFF.

This clonotype was seen more than once but under ten times. The J gene is TRBJ1-1, the V gene TRBV4-1, with TRBD1 identical over 7 bases. From germline, CDR1 is MGHRA and CDR2 YSYEKL. This CDR3 contains 13 residues. V lost 1 base and J lost 7; bases outside the gene matches: 3. The CDR3 bases are TGCGCCAGCAGCCAAGGGACAGGCCTTGAAGCTTTCTTT. Translation gives CASSQGTGLEAFF.

The chain joins TRBV7-6 to TRBJ2-1; a possible D gene is TRBD1 (5 bases). This CDR3 is 17 amino acids long. The germline CDR1 and CDR2 sequences are SGHVS and FNYEAQ. Trimming took off 4 bases at V and 7 bases at J, with 23 bases between the two ends. CDR3: CASSSWEGAVSKNEQFF. The CDR3 DNA is TGTGCCAGCAGCTCCTGGGAAGGGGCGGTCTCTAAGAATGAGCAGTTCTTC.

This clonotype was recorded once. Since a much larger clone is just one base distant, this may be a read error. The chain has TRBV2 and TRBJ2-4; D is ambiguous. Germline CDR1 is SNHLY and CDR2 is FYNNEI. Trimming shortened V by 5 bases and J by 1 base, and 9 bases separated the two germline ends. The CDR3 extends over 14 amino acids. The CDR3 spells CASSLTWAKNIQYF. CDR3 nucleotide sequence: TGTGCCAGCAGTCTGACTTGGGCCAAAAACATTCAGTACTTC.

A few counts support this clonotype. The chain joins TRBV15 to TRBJ1-2; D is ambiguous. CDR3 length: 15 amino acids. V lost 0 bases and J lost 1, with 9 bases in between. Germline assignment: CDR1 LNHNV and CDR2 YYDKDF (reference sequence). The CDR3 is CATSRDRLSNYGYTF. The CDR3 DNA is TGTGCCACCAGCAGAGATCGACTGAGTAACTATGGCTACACCTTC.

CDR3 amino acids: CASSPTDRMDEQYF. In DNA form, the CDR3 reads TGTGCCAGCAGTCCGACAGATAGAATGGACGAGCAGTACTTC. The gene calls are TRBV2 and TRBJ2-7, with D perhaps TRBD1 (5 bases). Germline assignment: CDR1 SNHLY and CDR2 FYNNEI. V gave up 5 bases and J gave up 5 bases, with 16 bases separating them. This CDR3 region has 14 residues.

The gene calls are TRBV12-3 or TRBV12-4 and TRBJ1-6, with D unresolved. Trimming took off 3 bases at V and 9 bases at J, with 6 bases between the two ends. The CDR3 covers 12 residues. CDR3 amino acids: CASSLWSSPLHF. The CDR3 DNA follows: TGTGCCAGCAGTTTGTGGAGTTCACCCCTCCACTTT.

The rearrangement uses TRBV4-2 and TRBJ2-2, with 8 bases fitting TRBD2. The CDR3 spans 16 residues. Germline CDR1 and CDR2: LGHNA and YNFKEQ. The trim removed 3 bases at V and 6 bases at J, leaving 9 bases unmatched. CDR3 sequence (DNA): TGTGCCAGCAGCCATGCGGGGGGCCTAGGATCCGGGGAGCTGTTTTTT. Amino acids: CASSHAGGLGSGELFF.